The T cell receptor beta chain under discussion was sequenced for a study of cytomegalovirus exposure and HLA in healthy donors. V was shortened by 1 base and J by 2 bases, with 12 bases between the two germline ends. Germline V gene sequence: CDR1 SEHNR, CDR2 FQNEAQ (reference sequence). There are 16 residues in the CDR3. The PCR had 60 Vbeta and 13 Jbeta primers. TCRdb's table, derived via immunoSEQ multiplex PCR, lists solely in-frame clones and lacks some. The table lists over 200,000 clones, roughly 84% of them singletons. V usage is TRBV7-9 and J usage is TRBJ2-1; D is possibly TRBD2 (6 bases). Sequenced: PBMCs. This receptor was identified in a human donor in good health. As DNA, the CDR3 is TGTGCCAGCAGCTTAGTGACGGGGGTCCCCTACAATGAGCAGTTCTTC. It translates to CASSLVTGVPYNEQFF.